The clone carrying this T cell receptor beta chain was detected ten times or more. The entry originates in a study of spatial heterogeneity in lung cancer. In TCRdb, the 5' RACE reads were re-called with MiXCR into one record per CDR3 protein. The sample holds about 23,000 distinct CDR3 sequences, approximately 4.6% seen once. V was cut by 3 bases and J by 0 bases, with 6 bases left in between. The CDR3 is made up of 13 amino acids. The time point was: sample taken at primary tumor resection. V usage is TRBV12-3 or TRBV12-4 and J usage is TRBJ2-7; D remains unclear. The source is a male donor with early-stage non-small cell lung cancer. The sequenced sample was PBMCs, obtained at surgery. CDR3 coding DNA: TGTGCCAGCAGTTTGCAGTACTCCTACGAGCAGTACTTC. It translates to CASSLQYSYEQYF.